Shown below are 7 T cell receptor beta chains from a single sample sequenced in a study of T cell repertoires in cytomegalovirus infection. MiXCR, applied by TCRdb to the reads, yields one record per CDR3 protein. In the table there are fewer than 200,000 distinct CDR3 sequences, roughly 19% of which are singletons. The specimen was PBMCs. Source of these receptors: a human donor in good health (CMV status not recorded). Some clones in this sample may be carry-over from other donors' samples.

The rearrangement links TRBV7-3 to TRBJ2-2; the D call may be TRBD1 or TRBD2 (5 bases each). Germline V gene lookup returns CDR1 SGHTA and CDR2 FQGTGA. The ends were cut back, 5 bases at V and 6 bases at J, with 13 bases in the middle. The CDR3 runs 14 residues. The CDR3 sequence is CASSPRGRAGELFF. The CDR3, as DNA: TGTGCCAGCAGCCCCCGGGGCCGGGCCGGGGAGCTGTTTTTT. Complete variable domain (other parts from reference TRBV7-3 and TRBJ2-2): GAGVSQTPSNKVTEKGKYVELRCDPISGHTALYWYRQSLGQGPEFLIYFQGTGAADDSGLPNDRFFAVRPEGSVSTLKIQRTERGDSAVYLCASSPRGRAGELFFGEGSRLTVL.

This rearrangement joins TRBV5-4 to TRBJ2-7; possible D gene TRBD2, 6 bases. Trimming took 3 bases from V and 5 from J, leaving 15 bases between them. This CDR3 has 14 residues. The germline V gene has CDR1 SGHNT and CDR2 YYREEE (reference sequence). CDR3 in DNA: TGTGCCAGCAGCTATAACGGGGGTGCAAACGAGCAGTACTTC. It codes for CASSYNGGANEQYF.

This clonotype has more than one count but fewer than ten. The V and J genes are TRBV27 and TRBJ2-1, with 10 bases lining up with TRBD2. The CDR3 covers 16 residues. Germline CDR1 reads MNHEY; CDR2 reads SMNVEV (reference sequence). V lost 4 bases to trimming and J lost 10 bases; unmatched junction nucleotides: 13. CDR3 sequence: CASSSPGTSAHREQFF. The CDR3 DNA sequence: TGTGCCAGCAGTTCGCCGGGGACTAGCGCCCACCGGGAGCAGTTCTTC.

The sample holds a few counts of this clonotype. The V and J genes are TRBV10-3 and TRBJ1-2, with D unresolved. With 3 bases removed from V and 8 bases from J, the gap between germline ends came to 13 bases. Germline CDR1 ENHRY, CDR2 SYGVKD. This CDR3 is built from 13 residues. CDR3 loop: CAISESAPRGYTF. CDR3 in DNA: TGTGCCATCAGTGAATCGGCGCCAAGGGGCTACACCTTC.

V and J are TRBV29-1 and TRBJ2-5, with TRBD2 as a possible D gene (5 bases). The germline CDR1 and CDR2 sequences are SQVTM and ANQGSEA. This CDR3 has 13 residues. V lost 7 bases and J 5 bases, leaving 17 bases between the germline ends. The chain's CDR3 is CSAGIAFGETQYF. The CDR3 DNA reads as TGCAGCGCCGGGATAGCGTTCGGGGAGACCCAGTACTTC.

This clonotype occurred many times. This rearrangement joins TRBV7-9 to TRBJ2-3; D unresolved. Per germline, CDR1 SEHNR and CDR2 FQNEAQ (reference sequence). The CDR3 loop spans 15 amino acids. V was shortened by 4 bases and J by 2 bases, with 13 bases between the two germline ends. The CDR3: CASSSRLDTTDTQYF. CDR3 nucleotide sequence: TGTGCCAGCAGCTCCCGACTCGATACCACAGATACGCAGTATTTT.

In its sample, this clonotype was seen many times. The rearrangement joins TRBV28 to TRBJ2-3; D assignment may be TRBD1 or TRBD2 (7 bases each). This CDR3 is built from 16 residues. The germline CDR1 and CDR2 sequences are MDHEN and SYDVKM. The V gene lost 1 base and the J gene lost 2 bases, with 13 bases spanning the gap. The CDR3 DNA is TGTGCCAGCAGTTTATCAGGGGGGGGAAACACAGATACGCAGTATTTT. This gives the protein CASSLSGGGNTDTQYF.